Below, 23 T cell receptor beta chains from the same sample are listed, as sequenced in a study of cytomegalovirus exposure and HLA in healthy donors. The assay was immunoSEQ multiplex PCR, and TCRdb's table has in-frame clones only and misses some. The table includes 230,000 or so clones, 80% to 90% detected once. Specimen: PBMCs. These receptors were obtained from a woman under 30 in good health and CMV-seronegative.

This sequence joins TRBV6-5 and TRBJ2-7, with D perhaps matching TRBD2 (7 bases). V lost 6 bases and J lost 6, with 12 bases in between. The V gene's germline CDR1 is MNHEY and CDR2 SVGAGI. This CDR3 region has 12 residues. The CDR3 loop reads CASRKGGVEQYF. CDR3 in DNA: TGTGCCAGCAGAAAGGGGGGGGTCGAGCAGTACTTC.

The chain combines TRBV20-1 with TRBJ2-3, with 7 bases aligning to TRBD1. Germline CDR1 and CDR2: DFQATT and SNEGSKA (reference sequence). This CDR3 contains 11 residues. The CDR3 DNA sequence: TGCAGCAGACAGGGACCAGATACGCAGTATTTT. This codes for CSRQGPDTQYF.

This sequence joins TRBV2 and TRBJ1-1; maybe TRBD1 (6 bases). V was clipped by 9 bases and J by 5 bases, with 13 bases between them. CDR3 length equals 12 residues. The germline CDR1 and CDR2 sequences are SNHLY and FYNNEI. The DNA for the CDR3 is TGTGCCAGTATAGGGGGGGGAACTGAAGCTTTCTTT. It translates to CASIGGGTEAFF.

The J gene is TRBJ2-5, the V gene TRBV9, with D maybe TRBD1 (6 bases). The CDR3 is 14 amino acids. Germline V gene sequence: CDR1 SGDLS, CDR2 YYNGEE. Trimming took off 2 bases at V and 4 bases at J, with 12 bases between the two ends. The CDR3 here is CASSVSQGSETQYF. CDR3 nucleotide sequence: TGTGCCAGCAGCGTCTCACAGGGTTCAGAGACCCAGTACTTC.

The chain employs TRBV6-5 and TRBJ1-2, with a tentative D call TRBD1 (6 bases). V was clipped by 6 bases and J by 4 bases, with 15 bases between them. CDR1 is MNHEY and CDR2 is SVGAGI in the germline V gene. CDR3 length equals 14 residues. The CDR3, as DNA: TGTGCCAGCAGAAAAACCTCGACAGGCTATGGCTACACCTTC. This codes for CASRKTSTGYGYTF.

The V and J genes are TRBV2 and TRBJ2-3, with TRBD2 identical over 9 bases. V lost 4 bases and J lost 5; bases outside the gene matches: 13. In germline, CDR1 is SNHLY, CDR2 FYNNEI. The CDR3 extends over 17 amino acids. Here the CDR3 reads CASSGMGGSGRQDTQYF. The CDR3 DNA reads TGTGCCAGCAGTGGAATGGGGGGTAGCGGGAGACAAGATACGCAGTATTTT.

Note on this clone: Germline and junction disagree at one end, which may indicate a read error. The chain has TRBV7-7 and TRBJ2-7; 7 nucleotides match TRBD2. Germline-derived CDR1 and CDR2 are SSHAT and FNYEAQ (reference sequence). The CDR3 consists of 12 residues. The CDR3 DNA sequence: TGTGCTAGCAGCTTAGCGGGCGGGCGATTGTTCTTC. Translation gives CASSLAGGRLFF.

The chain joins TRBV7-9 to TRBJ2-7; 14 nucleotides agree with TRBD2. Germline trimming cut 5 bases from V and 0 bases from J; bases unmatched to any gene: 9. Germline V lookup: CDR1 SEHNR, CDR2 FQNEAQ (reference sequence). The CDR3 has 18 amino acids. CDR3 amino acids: CASSPGTSGRGPSYEQYF. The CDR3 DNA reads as TGTGCCAGCAGCCCCGGGACTAGCGGGAGAGGCCCCTCCTACGAGCAGTACTTC.

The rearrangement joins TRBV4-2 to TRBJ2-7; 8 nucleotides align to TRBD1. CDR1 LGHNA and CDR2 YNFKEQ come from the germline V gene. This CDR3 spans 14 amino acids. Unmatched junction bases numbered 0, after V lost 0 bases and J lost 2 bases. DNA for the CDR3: TGTGCCAGCAGCCAAGACAGGGGGCCCTACGAGCAGTACTTC. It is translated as CASSQDRGPYEQYF.

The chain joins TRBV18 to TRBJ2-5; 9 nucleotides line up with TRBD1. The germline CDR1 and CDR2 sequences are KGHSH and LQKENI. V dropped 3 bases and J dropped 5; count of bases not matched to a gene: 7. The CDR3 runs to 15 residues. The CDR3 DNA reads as TGTGCCAGCTCACCGGGAACAGGGGGCACTGAGACCCAGTACTTC. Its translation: CASSPGTGGTETQYF. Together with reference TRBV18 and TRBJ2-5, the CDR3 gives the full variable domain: NAGVMQNPRHLVRRRGQEARLRCSPMKGHSHVYWYRQLPEEGLKFMVYLQKENIIDESGMPKERFSAEFPKEGPSILRIQQVVRGDSAAYFCASSPGTGGTETQYFGPGTRLLVL.

The CDR3 spells CASGPPGSQPQHF. For the CDR3, the DNA is TGTGCTAGTGGTCCTCCCGGGAGTCAGCCCCAGCATTTT. The gene calls are TRBV12-5 and TRBJ1-5; D gene uncertain. The germline V gene has CDR1 LGHNT and CDR2 FRNRAP. There are 13 residues in the CDR3. Trimming stripped 5 bases from V and 6 bases from J, with 11 bases between.

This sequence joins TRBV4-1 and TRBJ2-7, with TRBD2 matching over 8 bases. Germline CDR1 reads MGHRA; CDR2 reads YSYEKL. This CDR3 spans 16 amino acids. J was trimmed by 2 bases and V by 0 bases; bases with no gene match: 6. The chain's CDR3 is CASSQDPLAETYEQYF. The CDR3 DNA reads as TGCGCCAGCAGCCAAGATCCACTAGCGGAAACCTACGAGCAGTACTTC.

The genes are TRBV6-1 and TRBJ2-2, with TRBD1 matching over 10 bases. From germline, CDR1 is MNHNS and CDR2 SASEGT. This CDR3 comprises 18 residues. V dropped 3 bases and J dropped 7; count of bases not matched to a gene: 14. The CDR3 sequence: CASSDPGQGESQLGELFF. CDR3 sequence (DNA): TGTGCCAGCAGTGACCCTGGACAGGGGGAGAGTCAACTCGGGGAGCTGTTTTTT.

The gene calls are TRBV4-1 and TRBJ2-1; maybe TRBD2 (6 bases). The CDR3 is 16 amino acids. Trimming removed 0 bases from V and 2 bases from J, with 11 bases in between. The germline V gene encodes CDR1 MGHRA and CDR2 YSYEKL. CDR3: CASSQDRERPYNEQFF. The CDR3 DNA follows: TGCGCCAGCAGCCAAGATCGGGAGAGACCCTACAATGAGCAGTTCTTC.

CDR3 residues: CASSSRGAYEAFF. Here the CDR3 DNA reads TGTGCCAGCAGCTCCCGGGGGGCTTATGAAGCTTTCTTT. The chain carries TRBV7-9 and TRBJ1-1, with D perhaps TRBD1 (6 bases). The length of the CDR3 is 13 residues. V shed 4 bases and J shed 7 bases, with 13 bases lying between them. Germline loops: CDR1 SEHNR, CDR2 FQNEAQ (reference sequence).

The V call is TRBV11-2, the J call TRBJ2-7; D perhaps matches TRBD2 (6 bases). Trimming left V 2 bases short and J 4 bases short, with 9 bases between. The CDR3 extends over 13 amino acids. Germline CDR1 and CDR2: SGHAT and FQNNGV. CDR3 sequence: CASSLSGLYEQYF. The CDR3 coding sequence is TGTGCCAGCAGCTTAAGTGGACTATACGAGCAGTACTTC.

In DNA form, the CDR3 reads TGTGCCAGCAGCCCGACAGGGTCCGACTACAATGAGCAGTTCTTC. Amino acids: CASSPTGSDYNEQFF. The gene calls are TRBV14 and TRBJ2-1; TRBD1 aligns across 7 bases. J lost 3 bases, V lost 4 bases, and 6 bases had no gene match. Germline values: CDR1 SGHDN, CDR2 FVKESK. The CDR3 runs to 15 residues.

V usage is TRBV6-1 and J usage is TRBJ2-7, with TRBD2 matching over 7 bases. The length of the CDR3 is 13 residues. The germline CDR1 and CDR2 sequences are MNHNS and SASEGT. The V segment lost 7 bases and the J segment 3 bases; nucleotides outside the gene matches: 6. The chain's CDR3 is CASTREVGYEQYF. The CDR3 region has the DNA TGTGCCAGCACTCGGGAGGTCGGCTACGAGCAGTACTTC.

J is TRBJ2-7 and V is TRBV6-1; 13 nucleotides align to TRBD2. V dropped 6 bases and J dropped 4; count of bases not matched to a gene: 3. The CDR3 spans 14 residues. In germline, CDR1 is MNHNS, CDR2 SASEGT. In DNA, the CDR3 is TGTGCCAGCAGGCCGGGACTAGCGGGGTACGAGCAGTACTTC. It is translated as CASRPGLAGYEQYF.

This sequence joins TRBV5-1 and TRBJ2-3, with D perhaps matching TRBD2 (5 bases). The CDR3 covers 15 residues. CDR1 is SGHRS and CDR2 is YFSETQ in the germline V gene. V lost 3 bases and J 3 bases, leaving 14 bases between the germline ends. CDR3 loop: CASSWRSAGTDTQYF. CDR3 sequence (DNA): TGCGCCAGCAGCTGGAGGAGTGCCGGGACAGATACGCAGTATTTT. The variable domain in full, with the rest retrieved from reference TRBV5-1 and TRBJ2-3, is KAGVTQTPRYLIKTRGQQVTLSCSPISGHRSVSWYQQTPGQGLQFLFEYFSETQRNKGNFPGRFSGRQFSNSRSEMNVSTLELGDSALYLCASSWRSAGTDTQYFGPGTRLTVL.

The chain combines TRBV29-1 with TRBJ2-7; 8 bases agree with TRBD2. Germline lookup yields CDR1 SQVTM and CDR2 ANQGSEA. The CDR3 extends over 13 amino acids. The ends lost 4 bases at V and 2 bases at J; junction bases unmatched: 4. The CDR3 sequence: CSVGLAFPYEQYF. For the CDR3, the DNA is TGCAGCGTTGGACTAGCGTTCCCCTACGAGCAGTACTTC.

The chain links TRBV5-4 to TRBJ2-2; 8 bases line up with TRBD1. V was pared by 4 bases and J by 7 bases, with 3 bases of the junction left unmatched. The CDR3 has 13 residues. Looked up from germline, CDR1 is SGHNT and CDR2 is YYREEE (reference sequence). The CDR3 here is CASSGGQGGELFF. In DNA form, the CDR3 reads TGTGCCAGCAGCGGAGGACAGGGCGGGGAGCTGTTTTTT.

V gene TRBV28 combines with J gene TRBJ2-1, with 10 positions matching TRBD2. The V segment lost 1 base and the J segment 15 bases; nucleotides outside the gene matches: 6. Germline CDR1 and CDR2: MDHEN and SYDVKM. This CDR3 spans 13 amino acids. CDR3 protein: CASSLSPSGRVFF. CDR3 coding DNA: TGTGCCAGCAGTTTATCCCCTAGCGGGAGAGTGTTCTTC.